The rows below give T cell receptor beta chains drawn from one sample of a study of T cell repertoires in aging, cancer and after chemotherapy. Each CDR3 protein is one row after TCRdb ran MiXCR on the multiplex PCR reads. This table has around 1,800 distinct CDR3 sequences, 30% to 35% appearing once. The sequenced sample consisted of blood. The receptors come from a human donor with a blood cancer. CDR3s include the opening cysteine and the closing phenylalanine or tryptophan. A D gene is named only where the DNA matches it firmly. Size is omitted from some rows. Given values are once, few, many or a class for expanded clones.

D gene	clone size	V gene	J gene	CDR3 DNA	CDR3 protein
NA	NA	TRBV19	TRBJ1-2	TGTGCCAGTAGTATTATCACAGGCTATGGCTACACCTTC	CASSIITGYGYTF
TRBD1	medium-sized	TRBV6-6	TRBJ2-7	TGTGCCAGCAGTTACCAGGACAGGGTCTACGAGCAGTACTTC	CASSYQDRVYEQYF
NA	NA	TRBV2	TRBJ1-6	TGTGCCAGCAGTACCCCGTATAATTCACCCCTCCACTTT	CASSTPYNSPLHF
NA	NA	TRBV6-5	TRBJ1-5	TGTGCCAGCAGCCTATACCCCAAAGGGAGCAATCAGCCCCAGCATTTT	CASSLYPKGSNQPQHF
NA	NA	TRBV5-1	TRBJ2-6	TGCGCCAGCAGCTTGGCAGGGAGCTCTGGGGCCAACGTCCTGACTTTC	CASSLAGSSGANVLTF
NA	few	TRBV5-5	TRBJ2-7	TGTGCCAGCAGCTTGGAGGTAGGGCTCCTGTGGTTC	CASSLEVGLLWF
NA	NA	TRBV6-6	TRBJ1-5	TGTGCCAGCAGTACCCAGCAGGGGATGTATAACAATCAGCCCCAGCATTTT	CASSTQQGMYNNQPQHF
TRBD1	NA	TRBV5-6	TRBJ2-7	TGTGCCAGCAGCCCAGAGGGACAGGGGGTGTACGAGCAGTACTTC	CASSPEGQGVYEQYF
NA	NA	TRBV5-1	TRBJ2-1	TGCGCCAGCAGCTTGGTAAGGAATGAGCAGTTCTTC	CASSLVRNEQFF
NA	NA	TRBV30	TRBJ2-2	TGTGCCTGGAGTGTACTTAGGGGGACCGGGGAGCTGTTTTTT	CAWSVLRGTGELFF
TRBD1	NA	TRBV5-5	TRBJ2-5	TGTGCCAGCAGTAGGGACAGGCCCCAAGAGACCCAGTACTTC	CASSRDRPQETQYF
NA	NA	TRBV11-1	TRBJ2-7	TGTGCCAGCAGCTTAGCCTTTACAACCGTCGGCGAGCAGTACTTC	CASSLAFTTVGEQYF
NA	NA	TRBV5-4	TRBJ2-1	TGTGCCAGCCGGGACGGAGGGGAGGATGAGCAGTTCTTC	CASRDGGEDEQFF
NA	few	TRBV6-6	TRBJ1-1	TGTGCCAGCAGGTCCAGGGAGTCTGAAGCTTTCTTT	CASRSRESEAFF
NA	NA	TRBV6-5	TRBJ2-7	TGTGCCAGCAGTTACTCGAGCGGGTCCTCCTACGAGCAGTACTTC	CASSYSSGSSYEQYF
NA	once	TRBV5-5	TRBJ1-5	TGTGCCAGCAGCTTTATCACAGGGTGGAATCAGCACCAGCATTTT	CASSFITGWNQHQHF
NA	NA	TRBV4-1	TRBJ2-2	TGTGCCAGCAGCCAAGATTCGGGACTCTCGAACACCGGGGAGCTGTTTTTT	CASSQDSGLSNTGELFF
NA	NA	TRBV20-1	TRBJ1-6	TGCAGTGCTAGTTTTACAGGATTCTCACCCCTCCACTTT	CSASFTGFSPLHF
TRBD2	few	TRBV12-3/TRBV12-4	TRBJ2-2	TGTGCCAGCAGCCCCGGGACTAGTAACACCGGGGAGCTGTTTTTT	CASSPGTSNTGELFF
NA	large	TRBV27	TRBJ1-1	TGTGCCAGCAGTTTATCGGAGGGACCGAACACTGAAGCTTTCTTT	CASSLSEGPNTEAFF
TRBD1	NA	TRBV29-1	TRBJ2-5	TGCGTTTCAGCAGGGGGCAGAGAGACCCAGTACTTC	CVSAGGRETQYF
TRBD1	NA	TRBV27	TRBJ2-6	TGTGCCAGCAGCCCGGACAGGGGGCTCTTTGGGGCCAACGTCCTGACTTTC	CASSPDRGLFGANVLTF
NA	NA	TRBV11-2	TRBJ2-5	TGTGCCAGCAGCTTAGGTACAGGGTACCGCCAAGAGACCCAGTACTTC	CASSLGTGYRQETQYF
NA	NA	TRBV6-1	TRBJ2-1	TGTGCCAGCATGAGCTCCTACAATGAGCAGTTCTTC	CASMSSYNEQFF
TRBD1	few	TRBV20-1	TRBJ1-2	TGCAGTGCTAGTGACAGGGGCTATGGCTACACCTTC	CSASDRGYGYTF
TRBD1	NA	TRBV7-2	TRBJ2-7	TGTGCCAGCAGCGTCAGGGGACAGGGACCCTACGAGCAGTACTTC	CASSVRGQGPYEQYF
TRBD2	NA	TRBV6-1	TRBJ2-1	TGTGCCAGCAATAGACTAGCGGGGGGGCCTTTCTCCTACAATGAGCAGTTCTTC	CASNRLAGGPFSYNEQFF
NA	few	TRBV27	TRBJ2-1	TGTGCCAGCAGTCCACCCCCCAGCTACAATGAGCAGTTCTTC	CASSPPPSYNEQFF
NA	few	TRBV5-4	TRBJ1-2	TGTGCCAGCAGCCCGGGGGTGCAGCGCTATGGCTACACCTTC	CASSPGVQRYGYTF
TRBD2	medium-sized	TRBV27	TRBJ2-1	TGTGCCAGCATGTGGTCGCGGGGGGCACTAAATGAGCAGTTCTTC	CASMWSRGALNEQFF
NA	NA	TRBV7-9	TRBJ2-5	TGTGCCAGCAGCTACACCCGGGGCCAAGAGACCCAGTACTTC	CASSYTRGQETQYF
NA	NA	TRBV12-3/TRBV12-4	TRBJ1-6	TGTGCCAGCAACAAGGGACATCACACCCCTAATTCACCCCTCCACTTT	CASNKGHHTPNSPLHF
TRBD1	NA	TRBV5-6	TRBJ1-4	TGTGCCAGCAGCCCTGGGACAGGGGGGCCTAATGAAAAACTGTTTTTT	CASSPGTGGPNEKLFF
TRBD2	large	TRBV29-1	TRBJ2-7	TGCAGCGTTGGCCGGACTAGCGGGGGCGAGCAGTACTTC	CSVGRTSGGEQYF
TRBD2	few	TRBV6-5	TRBJ2-1	TGTGCCACTCAGAGACTAGCGGCCGCCTTCAATGAGCAGTTCTTC	CATQRLAAAFNEQFF
NA	NA	TRBV7-9	TRBJ2-7	TGTGCCAGCAGCTTACTGCCAGCCTACGAGCAGTACTTC	CASSLLPAYEQYF
TRBD2	NA	TRBV5-1	TRBJ2-5	TGCGCCAGCAGTTCGGGACTAGCGGGGGCCCTGTACCAAGAGACCCAGTACTTC	CASSSGLAGALYQETQYF
NA	NA	TRBV19	TRBJ2-2	TGTGCCAGTAGTATAGGGGGTCAACTCTACGGGGAGCTGTTTTTT	CASSIGGQLYGELFF
TRBD2	NA	TRBV20-1	TRBJ2-3	TGCAGTGCGAAGGGACTAGCGGGGGGCCCGCTGGATACGCAGTATTTT	CSAKGLAGGPLDTQYF
NA	NA	TRBV6-5	TRBJ1-1	TGTGCCAGCAGTTACGCGGGGAACACTGAAGCTTTCTTT	CASSYAGNTEAFF
NA	few	TRBV11-1	TRBJ1-1	TGTGCCAGCAGCCATTATGGGCCCTTGAACACTGAAGCTTTCTTT	CASSHYGPLNTEAFF
TRBD1	NA	TRBV19	TRBJ1-2	TGTGCCAGTAGTTCCGGACAGGGGGAGTATGGCTACACCTTC	CASSSGQGEYGYTF
NA	few	TRBV6-2/TRBV6-3	TRBJ2-2	TGTGCCAGCAGTTACTCTACTAGCACCGGGGAGCTGTTTTTT	CASSYSTSTGELFF
TRBD1	NA	TRBV5-1	TRBJ1-2	TGCGCCAGCAGCTTGGCCACAGGGGGCTTTGCTAACTATGGCTACACCTTC	CASSLATGGFANYGYTF
NA	NA	TRBV5-4	TRBJ1-4	TGTGCCAGCAGCTTGGCAGGGATAGGAAAACTGTTTTTT	CASSLAGIGKLFF
NA	few	TRBV20-1	TRBJ1-2	TGCAGTGCTACAGGGGAGGACTATGGCTACACCTTC	CSATGEDYGYTF